Detailed here is one T cell receptor beta chain. What it binds is unknown. The RNA usage for each TCR library was approximately 3.5 ug of total RNA. TCRdb re-called the 5' RACE reads, yielding one record per CDR3 amino acid sequence without DNA. The data show a few hundred thousand distinct CDR3 sequences, and the top ten clones hold 2.4%. This entry comes from a study of monozygotic twins with inflammatory bowel disease. Overall study results and limits: The authors found no support for a single strong IBD-associated signal or clonotype. T cell subtypes were not distinguishable in this analysis. Patient-to-patient differences in immunosuppressive treatment may have added variability to the repertoires.

The CDR3 extends over 13 amino acids. Germline V gene lookup returns CDR1 SGHVS and CDR2 FNYEAQ. The chain combines TRBV7-6 with TRBJ1-3. This TCR derives from a human donor with ulcerative colitis or Crohn's disease, or a healthy co-twin of an affected twin (not recorded which). The source material was blood. This CDR3 is CASSPSTGNTIYF.